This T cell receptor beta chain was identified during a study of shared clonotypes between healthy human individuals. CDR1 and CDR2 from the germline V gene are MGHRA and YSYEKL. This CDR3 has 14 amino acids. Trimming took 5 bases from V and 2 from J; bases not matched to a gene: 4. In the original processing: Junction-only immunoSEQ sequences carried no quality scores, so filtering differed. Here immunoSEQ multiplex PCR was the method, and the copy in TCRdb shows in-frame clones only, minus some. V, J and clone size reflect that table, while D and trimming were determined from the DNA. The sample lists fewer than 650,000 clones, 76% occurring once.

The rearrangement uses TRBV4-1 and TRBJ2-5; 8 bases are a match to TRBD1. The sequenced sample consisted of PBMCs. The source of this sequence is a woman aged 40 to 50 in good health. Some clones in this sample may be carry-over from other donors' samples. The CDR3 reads CASSYRTGQETQYF. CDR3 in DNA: TGCGCCAGCAGCTACCGGACAGGGCAAGAGACCCAGTACTTC.